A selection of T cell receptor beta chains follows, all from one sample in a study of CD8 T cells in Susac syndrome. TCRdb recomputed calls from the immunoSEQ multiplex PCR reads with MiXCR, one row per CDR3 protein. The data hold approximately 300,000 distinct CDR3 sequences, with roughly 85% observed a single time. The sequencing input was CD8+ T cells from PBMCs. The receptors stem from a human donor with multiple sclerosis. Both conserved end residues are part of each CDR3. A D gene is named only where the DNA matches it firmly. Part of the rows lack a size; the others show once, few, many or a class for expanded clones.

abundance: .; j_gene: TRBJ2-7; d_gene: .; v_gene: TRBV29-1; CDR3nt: TGCAGCGTTCTTAACTGGGACAGAGCGGGGGAGCAGTACTTC; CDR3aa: CSVLNWDRAGEQYF
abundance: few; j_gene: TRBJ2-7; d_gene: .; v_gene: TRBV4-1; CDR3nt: TGCGCCAGCAGCCAAGAAACAGGGACCTACGAGCAGTACTTC; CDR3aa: CASSQETGTYEQYF
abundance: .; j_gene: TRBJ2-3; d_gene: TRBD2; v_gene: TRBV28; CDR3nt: TGTGCCAGCAACGCGGGAGTCCCCTGGGATACGCAGTATTTT; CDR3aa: CASNAGVPWDTQYF
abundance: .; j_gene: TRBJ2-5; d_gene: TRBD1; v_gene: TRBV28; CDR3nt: TGTGCCAGCAGCCAACCGGGACAGGGCCAAGAGACCCAGTACTTC; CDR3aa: CASSQPGQGQETQYF
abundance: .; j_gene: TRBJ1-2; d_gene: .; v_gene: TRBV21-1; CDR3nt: TGTGCCAGCAGCAGAAATAATCACAGGGGAACCCGTAACTATGGCTACACCTTC; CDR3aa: CASSRNNHRGTRNYGYTF
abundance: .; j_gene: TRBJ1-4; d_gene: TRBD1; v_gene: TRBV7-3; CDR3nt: TGTGCCAGCAGCCTAACCGGGACAGGTGGAGAAAAACTGTTTTTT; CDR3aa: CASSLTGTGGEKLFF
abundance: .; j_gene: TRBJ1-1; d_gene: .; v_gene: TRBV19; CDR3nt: TGTGCCAGTAGTATCCTGGGAACTGAAGCTTTCTTT; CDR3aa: CASSILGTEAFF
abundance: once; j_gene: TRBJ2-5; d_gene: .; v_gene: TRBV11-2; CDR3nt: TGTGCCAGCAGCTTAGCTGCAGGGAAAGAGACCCAGTACTTC; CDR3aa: CASSLAAGKETQYF
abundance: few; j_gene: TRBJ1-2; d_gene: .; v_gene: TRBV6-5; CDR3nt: TGTGCCAGCAGTTACTCAGACATCGGCGGCTACACCTTC; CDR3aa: CASSYSDIGGYTF
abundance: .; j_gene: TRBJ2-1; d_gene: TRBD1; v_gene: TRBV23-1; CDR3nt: TGCGCCAGCGGTCAACCGGGACAGGGTAGGCGGGAGCGAATCAATGAGCAGTTCTTC; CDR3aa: CASGQPGQGRRERINEQFF
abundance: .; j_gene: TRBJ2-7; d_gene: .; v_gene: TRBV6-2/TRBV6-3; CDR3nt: TGTGCCAGCAGTACCGCCGCAGTCGGGAGAGGGAGTGGCTACGAGCAGTACTTC; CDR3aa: CASSTAAVGRGSGYEQYF
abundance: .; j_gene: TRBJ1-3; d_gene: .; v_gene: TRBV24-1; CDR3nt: TGTGCCACCAGTGATTTTCTGCAGGCCTCTGGAAACACCATATATTTT; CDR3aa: CATSDFLQASGNTIYF
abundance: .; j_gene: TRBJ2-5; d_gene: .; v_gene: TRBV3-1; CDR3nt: TGTGCCAGCAGCCAAGAGGTCGGGAGTTTCCAAGAGACCCAGTACTTC; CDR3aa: CASSQEVGSFQETQYF
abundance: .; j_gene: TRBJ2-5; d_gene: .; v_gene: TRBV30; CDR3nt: TGTGCCTGGACCTCGGGACACTCAAATCGGGAGACCCAGTACTTC; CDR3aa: CAWTSGHSNRETQYF
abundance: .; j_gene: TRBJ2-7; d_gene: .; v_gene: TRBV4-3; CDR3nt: TGCGCCAGCAGCCAAGATGGGGACGGATTGACCTACGAGCAGTACTTC; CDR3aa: CASSQDGDGLTYEQYF
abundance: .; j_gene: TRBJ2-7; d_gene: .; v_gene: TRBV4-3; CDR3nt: TGCGCCAGCAGCCAAGATTGGGACGGTCGTTACGAGCAGTACTTC; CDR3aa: CASSQDWDGRYEQYF
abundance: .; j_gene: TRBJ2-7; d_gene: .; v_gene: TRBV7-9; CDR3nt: TGTGCCAGCAGCTTAGTTATGTTTCCCCAGGCTATCTACGAGCAGTACTTC; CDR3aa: CASSLVMFPQAIYEQYF
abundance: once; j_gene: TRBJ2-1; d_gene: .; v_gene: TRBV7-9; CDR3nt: TGTGCCAGCAGCTTGGCACAGGGTGGTACCTACAATGAGCAGTTCTTC; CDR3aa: CASSLAQGGTYNEQFF
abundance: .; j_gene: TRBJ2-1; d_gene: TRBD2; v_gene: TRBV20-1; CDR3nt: TGCAGTGCTAGGGGGGAGGGTTCCTACAATGAGCAGTTCTTC; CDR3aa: CSARGEGSYNEQFF
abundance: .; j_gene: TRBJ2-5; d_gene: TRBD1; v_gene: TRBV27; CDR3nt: TGTGCCAGCACCGAATTACAGGGGGGAAGCCAGTACTTC; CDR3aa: CASTELQGGSQYF
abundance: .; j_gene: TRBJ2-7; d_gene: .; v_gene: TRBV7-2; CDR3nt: TGTGCCAGCAGCTCGGGACTGGCCCTCGAGCAGTACTTC; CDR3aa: CASSSGLALEQYF
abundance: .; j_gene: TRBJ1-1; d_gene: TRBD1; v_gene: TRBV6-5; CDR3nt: TGTGCCAGCAGTTACTCGGACAGGGCAGGCACTGAAGCTTTCTTT; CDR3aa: CASSYSDRAGTEAFF
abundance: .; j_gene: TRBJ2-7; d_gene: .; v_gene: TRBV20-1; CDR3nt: TGCAGTGCTAGAGACCTAACTGGAAACAAAACCTACGAGCAGTACTTC; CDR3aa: CSARDLTGNKTYEQYF
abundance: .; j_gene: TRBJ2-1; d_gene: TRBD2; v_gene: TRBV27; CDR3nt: TGTGCCAGCAGTTCCTTACTAGGCGGCGGGGGCAATGAGCAGTTCTTC; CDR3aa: CASSSLLGGGGNEQFF
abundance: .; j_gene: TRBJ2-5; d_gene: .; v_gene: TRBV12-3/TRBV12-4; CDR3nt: TGTGCCAGCAGTCCAGGGGGAGGTGGCCAAGAGACCCAGTACTTC; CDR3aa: CASSPGGGGQETQYF
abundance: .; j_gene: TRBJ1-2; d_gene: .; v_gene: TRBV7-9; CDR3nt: TGTGCCAGCAGCTTGGGCGACGGACTCAACTCAAGAGGCTACACCTTC; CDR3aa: CASSLGDGLNSRGYTF
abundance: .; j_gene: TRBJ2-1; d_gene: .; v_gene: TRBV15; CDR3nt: TGTGCCACCAGCAGAGATTCTGGGACACCCTACAATGAGCAGTTCTTC; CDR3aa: CATSRDSGTPYNEQFF